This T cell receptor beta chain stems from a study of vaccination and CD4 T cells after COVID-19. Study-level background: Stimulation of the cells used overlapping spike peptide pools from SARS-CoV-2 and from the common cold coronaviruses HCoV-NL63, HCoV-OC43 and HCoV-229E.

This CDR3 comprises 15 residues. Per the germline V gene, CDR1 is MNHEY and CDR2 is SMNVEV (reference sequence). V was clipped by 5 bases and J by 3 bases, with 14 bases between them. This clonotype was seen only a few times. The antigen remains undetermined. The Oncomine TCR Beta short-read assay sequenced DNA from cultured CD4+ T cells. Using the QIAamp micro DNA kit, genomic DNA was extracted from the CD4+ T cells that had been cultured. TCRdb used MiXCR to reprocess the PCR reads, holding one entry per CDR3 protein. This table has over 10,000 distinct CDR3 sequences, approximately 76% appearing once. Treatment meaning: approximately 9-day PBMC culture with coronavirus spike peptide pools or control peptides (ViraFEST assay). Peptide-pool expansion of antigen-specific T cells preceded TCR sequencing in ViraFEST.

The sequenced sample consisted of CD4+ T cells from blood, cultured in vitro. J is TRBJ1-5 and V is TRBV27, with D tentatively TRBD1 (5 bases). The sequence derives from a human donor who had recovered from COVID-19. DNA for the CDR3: TGTGCCAGCAGTCCCCGGACAACCCCCAATCAGCCCCAGCATTTT. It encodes CASSPRTTPNQPQHF.